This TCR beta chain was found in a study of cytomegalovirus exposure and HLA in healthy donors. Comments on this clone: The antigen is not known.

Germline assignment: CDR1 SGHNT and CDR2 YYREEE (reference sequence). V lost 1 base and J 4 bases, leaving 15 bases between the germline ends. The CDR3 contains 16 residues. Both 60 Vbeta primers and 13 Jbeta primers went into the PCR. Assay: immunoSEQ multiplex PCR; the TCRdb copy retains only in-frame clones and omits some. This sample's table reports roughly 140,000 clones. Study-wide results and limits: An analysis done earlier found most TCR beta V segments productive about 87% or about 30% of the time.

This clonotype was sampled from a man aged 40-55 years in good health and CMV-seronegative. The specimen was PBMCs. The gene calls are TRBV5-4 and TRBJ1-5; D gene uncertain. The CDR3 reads CASSLHPGDGNQPQHF. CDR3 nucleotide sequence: TGTGCCAGCAGCTTGCATCCCGGGGATGGGAATCAGCCCCAGCATTTT.